This passage covers 20 T cell receptor beta chains from one sample sequenced in a study of blood T cells in healthy people across ages. A sample-barcoded 5' primer and a J-beta primer mix were used in a second PCR of about 6 to 12 cycles. TCRdb passed the 5' RACE reads through MiXCR, listing each CDR3 protein once. The sample lists around 1.7 million distinct CDR3 sequences, approximately 28% occurring once. Source material: blood. Receptors originate from a young woman in good health.

In this sample, this clonotype turned up many times. The CDR3 spells CASSGQRDIGDSPLHF. The CDR3, as DNA: TGTGCCAGCAGCGGTCAACGGGACATTGGGGATTCACCCCTCCACTTT. The chain carries TRBV11-1 and TRBJ1-6; possibly TRBD1 for D (6 bases). This CDR3 comprises 16 residues. Trimming pared 5 bases from V and 8 bases from J, leaving 19 bases between. Germline CDR1 SGHAT, CDR2 FQDESV (reference sequence).

This clonotype has ten or more counts. The V and J genes are TRBV10-1 and TRBJ2-5, with a weak D call TRBD2 (6 bases). Germline assignment: CDR1 WNHNN and CDR2 SYGVQD (reference sequence). The CDR3 covers 14 residues. V was shortened by 0 bases and J by 2 bases, with 7 bases between the two germline ends. As DNA, the CDR3 is TGCGCCAGCAGTGAGTCCGGGGGACAAGAGACCCAGTACTTC. Its translation is CASSESGGQETQYF.

The chain recombines TRBV6-1 with TRBJ2-3; D is unresolved. V was trimmed by 4 bases and J by 5 bases, leaving 13 bases between them. CDR3 length: 14 residues. CDR1 is MNHNS and CDR2 is SASEGT in the germline V gene. The CDR3 protein is CASSAAVNRDTQYF. As DNA, the CDR3 is TGTGCCAGCAGTGCGGCAGTCAACCGAGATACGCAGTATTTT.

The genes are TRBV3-1 and TRBJ1-2; D remains unclear. Germline V lookup: CDR1 LGHDT, CDR2 YNNKEL (reference sequence). The CDR3 covers 13 residues. Trimming pared 4 bases from V and 5 bases from J, leaving 11 bases between. The CDR3 bases are TGTGCCAGCAGCCCATTGGACTTGTATGGCTACACCTTC. It translates to CASSPLDLYGYTF.

The chain combines TRBV14 with TRBJ2-3; D is possibly TRBD1 (5 bases). The CDR3 is made up of 16 amino acids. Trimming took 3 bases from V and 4 from J, leaving 17 bases between them. Germline V lookup: CDR1 SGHDN, CDR2 FVKESK. CDR3 region: CASSQDLIGASDTQYF. DNA for the CDR3: TGTGCCAGCAGCCAGGACCTGATTGGGGCGTCAGATACGCAGTATTTT.

CDR3 residues: CASSLYGTRSYEQYF. The CDR3 nucleotides are TGTGCCAGCAGCTTGTATGGCACCCGCTCCTACGAGCAGTACTTC. The V call is TRBV7-2, the J call TRBJ2-7; no firm D call. The germline V gene encodes CDR1 SGHTA and CDR2 FQGNSA. The V end was cut by 3 bases, the J end by 0 bases, with 12 bases between. This CDR3 contains 15 residues.

To note about this clonotype: One end of the junction fails to match germline, which may point to a read error. This sequence joins TRBV5-1 and TRBJ2-7; weak D call: TRBD1 (5 bases). The CDR3 covers 15 residues. The V gene's germline CDR1 is SGHRS and CDR2 YFSETQ. CDR3 DNA: TGCGTCAGCAGCTTGGGTCCAGGGAACGCATACGAGCAGTACTTC. Its translation is CVSSLGPGNAYEQYF.

The rearrangement uses TRBV12-3 or TRBV12-4 and TRBJ1-2; the D is unclear. V shed 6 bases and J shed 8 bases, with 16 bases lying between them. CDR3 length: 13 residues. The CDR3 DNA follows: TGTGCCAGCAGCCCTACCCTCTCGGACGGCTACACCTTC. As protein: CASSPTLSDGYTF.

The chain carries TRBV9 and TRBJ2-5; possibly TRBD1 or TRBD2 for D (5 bases each). CDR1 is SGDLS and CDR2 is YYNGEE in the germline V gene. The CDR3 runs to 15 residues. V was pared by 0 bases and J by 4 bases, with 13 bases between. CDR3 sequence: CASSVDPRDPETQYF. CDR3 DNA: TGTGCCAGCAGCGTAGACCCCAGGGACCCAGAGACCCAGTACTTC.

Remarks on this clonotype: Germline is not matched at one junction end, which may reflect a read error. This chain connects TRBV7-2 to TRBJ2-1, with D possibly being TRBD2 (5 bases). Looked up from germline, CDR1 is SGHTA and CDR2 is FQGNSA. This CDR3 comprises 16 residues. CDR3 DNA: TGTGTCAGCAGCTTATTATCGGGGAGCTCCTACAATGAGCAGTTCTTC. Its protein product is CVSSLLSGSSYNEQFF.

A note on this clonotype: The junction does not match germline at one end; this may be a read error. The chain employs TRBV29-1 and TRBJ1-2, with a possible D match to TRBD1 (5 bases). CDR3 length: 14 residues. Germline V gives CDR1 SQVTM, CDR2 ANQGSEA. CDR3 in amino acids: CTVWSGGPEYGYTF. The CDR3, as DNA: TGCACCGTTTGGAGTGGGGGTCCGGAGTATGGCTACACCTTC.

In this sample, this clonotype turned up many times. This chain joins TRBV7-9 and TRBJ1-6; D gene ambiguous. Trimming took off 5 bases at V and 8 bases at J, with 10 bases between the two ends. The CDR3 is 13 residues long. In germline, CDR1 is SEHNR, CDR2 FQNEAQ (reference sequence). The DNA of the CDR3 is TGTGCCAGCAGCCTCTGGACCGATTCACCCCTCCACTTT. Encoded protein: CASSLWTDSPLHF.

This clonotype turned up a few times. This rearrangement joins TRBV11-1 to TRBJ2-3; the match to TRBD2 covers 8 bases. The CDR3 runs to 16 residues. The J segment lost 7 bases and the V segment lost 5 bases, leaving 14 bases of the junction unmatched. Germline V lookup: CDR1 SGHAT, CDR2 FQDESV (reference sequence). DNA of the CDR3: TGTGCCAGCAGCCAGTACACGGGGGGGCCTACGAATACGCAGTATTTT. Translating it yields CASSQYTGGPTNTQYF.

A remark on this clonotype: Sequence at one end of the junction differs from germline and may be a read error. This chain connects TRBV11-2 to TRBJ1-1, with D unclear. Germline V CDR1 and CDR2: SGHAT, FQNNGV. The CDR3 sequence is 12 residues long. This chain's CDR3 is CASSLTNSEAFF. CDR3 nucleotides: TGTGCCAGCAGCTTGACGAACTCTGAAGCTTTCTTT.

Concerning this clonotype: This may come from a read error, since a much larger clone is one base off. The gene calls are TRBV4-2 and TRBJ2-3; the match to TRBD2 covers 7 bases. The germline CDR1 and CDR2 sequences are LGHNA and YNFKEQ. The CDR3 extends over 17 amino acids. DNA for the CDR3: TGTGCCAGCAGCCAAGAGAGGTCGCGGGAGAGCACAGATATGCAGTATTTT. Protein product: CASSQERSRESTDMQYF.

This clonotype was seen ten or more times. DNA of the CDR3: TGTGCCATCAGTGAGCCTGACAGCTACGAGCAGTACTTC. This gives the protein CAISEPDSYEQYF. The chain uses TRBV10-3 and TRBJ2-7; D might be TRBD1 (5 bases). V was pared by 2 bases and J by 3 bases, with 8 bases between. The CDR3 extends over 13 amino acids. Per the germline V gene, CDR1 is ENHRY and CDR2 is SYGVKD.

This chain uses TRBV27 with TRBJ2-7, with D possibly TRBD1 on 6 matching bases. V lost 5 bases and J lost 2, with 22 bases in between. Looked up from germline, CDR1 is MNHEY and CDR2 is SMNVEV (reference sequence). The CDR3 contains 17 residues. The CDR3 reads CASSQDRQPVEAYEQYF. The CDR3 DNA reads TGTGCCAGCAGTCAAGACAGGCAACCCGTTGAGGCCTACGAGCAGTACTTC.

Concerning this clonotype: This may stem from a read error, because a much larger clone lies one nucleotide away. This chain connects TRBV20-1 to TRBJ1-2, with 8 bases identical to TRBD1. After removal of 3 bases from V and 3 bases from J, the junction contained 9 bases not matched to a gene. CDR1 and CDR2 (germline): DFQATT, SNEGSKA (reference sequence). The CDR3 is 15 amino acids. CDR3: CSASPTGQADYGYTF. CDR3 DNA sequence: TGCAGTGCTAGCCCTACGGGACAGGCGGACTATGGCTACACCTTC.

In its sample, this clonotype was seen once. The rearrangement joins TRBV27 to TRBJ2-2, with D possibly matching TRBD1 (6 bases). The CDR3 totals 14 residues. Germline CDR1 and CDR2: MNHEY and SMNVEV (reference sequence). Trimming cost V 7 bases and J 3 bases, with 12 bases left between them. The CDR3 DNA sequence: TGTGCCAGCACAACAGGGCCAGACACCGGGGAGCTGTTTTTT. Its protein is CASTTGPDTGELFF.

The CDR3 spells CASSLLTSGEQFF. The CDR3 nucleotides are TGTGCCAGCAGCCTCCTGACTAGCGGAGAGCAGTTCTTC. The chain joins TRBV7-9 to TRBJ2-1, with 9 bases that match TRBD2. Germline V gene sequence: CDR1 SEHNR, CDR2 FQNEAQ (reference sequence). The CDR3 is 13 amino acids. V lost 5 bases to trimming and J lost 10 bases; unmatched junction nucleotides: 6.